The 32 T cell receptor beta chains below come from one sample, sequenced in a study of blood T cells in healthy people across ages. A J-beta primer mix and a sample-barcoded 5' primer were used in a second PCR of about 6 to 12 cycles. TCRdb called the 5' RACE reads again in MiXCR, with one record for every CDR3 protein. The sample has about 640,000 distinct CDR3 sequences, 58% seen once. The sample taken for sequencing was blood. The receptors come from a man aged 55 to 70 in good health.

The rearrangement joins TRBV20-1 to TRBJ2-5; D perhaps matches TRBD1 (5 bases). Trimming left V 3 bases short and J 0 bases short, with 5 bases between. Germline loops: CDR1 DFQATT, CDR2 SNEGSKA (reference sequence). The CDR3 length is 12 residues. The CDR3 here is CSARTDQETQYF. The DNA for the CDR3 is TGCAGTGCTAGGACAGACCAAGAGACCCAGTACTTC.

The V call is TRBV11-2, the J call TRBJ2-5; TRBD1 aligns across 9 bases. The junction had 4 bases not matched to a gene; V was cut back by 3 bases and J by 5 bases. In germline, CDR1 is SGHAT, CDR2 FQNNGV. This CDR3 contains 14 residues. The CDR3 bases are TGTGCCAGCAGCTTCCCGACAGGGGGGGAGACCCAGTACTTC. Its protein product is CASSFPTGGETQYF.

V and J are TRBV29-1 and TRBJ2-5; D gene uncertain. This CDR3 comprises 13 residues. Germline CDR1 is SQVTM and CDR2 is ANQGSEA. Trimming pared 3 bases from V and 3 bases from J, leaving 11 bases between. CDR3 loop: CSVDLVGKETQYF. The CDR3 DNA sequence: TGCAGCGTTGACCTGGTCGGAAAAGAGACCCAGTACTTC. The full variable domain, in which reference TRBV29-1 and TRBJ2-5 provide the parts outside the CDR3, is SAVISQKPSRDICQRGTSLTIQCQVDSQVTMMFWYRQQPGQSLTLIATANQGSEATYESGFVIDKFPISRPNLTFSTLTVSNMSPEDSSIYLCSVDLVGKETQYFGPGTRLLVL.

The gene calls are TRBV11-2 and TRBJ2-3, with D tentatively TRBD2 (7 bases). The CDR3 covers 17 residues. Germline lookup yields CDR1 SGHAT and CDR2 FQNNGV. V dropped 2 bases and J dropped 4 bases, with 19 bases sitting between them. The CDR3 nucleotides read TGTGCCAGCAGCTTAAGGGGGGGGACAACAGATCCAGATACGCAGTATTTT. The encoded protein is CASSLRGGTTDPDTQYF.

The chain combines TRBV20-1 with TRBJ2-1; 9 bases map to TRBD1. Germline CDR1 reads DFQATT; CDR2 reads SNEGSKA (reference sequence). The CDR3 consists of 14 residues. Trimming took 6 bases from V and 4 from J; bases not matched to a gene: 7. The CDR3: CSAHRGQGYNEQFF. CDR3 nucleotides: TGCAGTGCCCATCGAGGACAGGGGTACAATGAGCAGTTCTTC.

This clonotype was counted once. J is TRBJ2-1 and V is TRBV6-2 or TRBV6-3; 7 nucleotides align to TRBD2. The CDR3 loop spans 18 amino acids. The germline gives CDR1 MNHEY, CDR2 SVGEGT. J gave up 5 bases and V 5 bases, and 18 bases lay outside the gene matches. CDR3 in amino acids: CASSPGRGVLEVNNEQFF. The CDR3 nucleotides are TGTGCCAGCAGTCCCGGACGGGGGGTCTTAGAGGTTAACAATGAGCAGTTCTTC.

The CDR3 loop is CASRSGRAGYEQYF. CDR3 DNA sequence: TGTGCCAGCCGTTCGGGGCGGGCAGGGTACGAGCAGTACTTC. The chain links TRBV2 to TRBJ2-7; tentatively, D is TRBD1 or TRBD2 (5 bases each). Trimming took off 8 bases at V and 4 bases at J, with 18 bases between the two ends. The CDR3 length is 14 residues. The germline CDR1 and CDR2 sequences are SNHLY and FYNNEI.

There are a few counts of this clonotype. The chain combines TRBV11-2 with TRBJ1-1, with TRBD1 matching over 7 bases. The CDR3 loop spans 15 amino acids. The J segment lost 1 base and the V segment lost 4 bases, leaving 6 bases of the junction unmatched. Germline lookup yields CDR1 SGHAT and CDR2 FQNNGV. The CDR3 coding sequence is TGTGCCAGCAGCTCGCTGACAGGGTCGAACACTGAAGCTTTCTTT. This translates into CASSSLTGSNTEAFF.

With respect to this clonotype: At one boundary the junction diverges from the germline segment, which might be a read error. The chain recombines TRBV24-1 with TRBJ2-1; no clear D. This CDR3 comprises 14 residues. Looked up from germline, CDR1 is KGHDR and CDR2 is SFDVKD. The CDR3 sequence is CATSDVRSSNEQFF. CDR3 nucleotide sequence: TGTGCCACCAGTGATGTACGGTCCTCCAATGAGCAGTTCTTC.

The rearrangement links TRBV28 to TRBJ2-3; 9 bases line up with TRBD1. The V and J ends lost 3 bases and 2 bases, in that order; junction bases with no gene match: 18. This CDR3 has 20 amino acids. Germline V lookup: CDR1 MDHEN, CDR2 SYDVKM. The CDR3 DNA is TGTGCCAGCAGTTTCACACAGTACAACGGACAGGGGAGGGCCACAGATACGCAGTATTTT. Protein product: CASSFTQYNGQGRATDTQYF.

This sequence joins TRBV6-6 and TRBJ2-5, with 9 bases identical to TRBD1. V gave up 1 base and J gave up 5 bases; unmatched junction bases: 5. Germline V gives CDR1 MNHNY, CDR2 SVGAGI (reference sequence). CDR3 size: 15 residues. The DNA of the CDR3 is TGTGCCAGCAGTTACTTTACAGGGGGCTTCGAGACCCAGTACTTC. Translating it yields CASSYFTGGFETQYF.

This chain uses TRBV20-1 with TRBJ2-5, with D tentatively TRBD1 (6 bases). With the DNA end fitting TRBJ2-7 better, the J assignment may be wrong. The CDR3 extends over 14 amino acids. In germline, CDR1 is DFQATT, CDR2 SNEGSKA (reference sequence). The CDR3 sequence is CSAISQGLTYEQYF. The CDR3 DNA follows: TGCAGTGCTATATCACAGGGATTAACCTACGAGCAGTACTTC.

The sample holds a few counts of this clonotype. The chain is built from TRBV4-1 and TRBJ2-4; no firm D call. The CDR3 consists of 15 residues. Germline CDR1 is MGHRA and CDR2 is YSYEKL. The V and J ends lost 2 bases and 0 bases respectively, with 8 bases between them. This CDR3 is CASSQLELAKNIQYF. CDR3 coding DNA: TGCGCCAGCAGCCAACTTGAGCTAGCCAAAAACATTCAGTACTTC.

This clonotype has more than one count but fewer than ten. The J gene is TRBJ2-5, the V gene TRBV4-1, with 8 bases aligning to TRBD1. CDR3 length equals 18 residues. CDR1 MGHRA and CDR2 YSYEKL come from the germline V gene. J gave up 2 bases and V 4 bases, and 15 bases lay outside the gene matches. CDR3 in amino acids: CASSRDTTGAVGQETQYF. CDR3 DNA: TGCGCCAGCAGCCGCGACACGACAGGGGCGGTAGGTCAAGAGACCCAGTACTTC.

This chain connects TRBV20-1 to TRBJ2-5; tentatively, D is TRBD2 (7 bases). This CDR3 region has 14 residues. The germline CDR1 and CDR2 sequences are DFQATT and SNEGSKA (reference sequence). V lost 0 bases and J 3 bases, leaving 11 bases between the germline ends. CDR3 amino acids: CSARDEGGKETQYF. CDR3 coding DNA: TGCAGTGCTAGAGACGAGGGGGGGAAAGAGACCCAGTACTTC.

This chain connects TRBV5-1 to TRBJ1-2; D not resolved. Germline V gene lookup returns CDR1 SGHRS and CDR2 YFSETQ. CDR3 length equals 14 residues. Trimming took off 0 bases at V and 2 bases at J, with 8 bases between the two ends. CDR3 nucleotide sequence: TGCGCCAGCAGCTTGGGCACACGGAACTATGGCTACACCTTC. It encodes CASSLGTRNYGYTF.

This clonotype showed up just a few times. The CDR3 loop reads CASSSRVGETQYF. As DNA, the CDR3 is TGTGCCAGCAGCTCCAGGGTCGGAGAGACCCAGTACTTC. This chain links TRBV6-5 with TRBJ2-5; perhaps TRBD1 as D (5 bases). V lost 6 bases and J 4 bases, leaving 12 bases between the germline ends. This CDR3 has 13 residues. Germline-derived CDR1 and CDR2 are MNHEY and SVGAGI.

The rearrangement joins TRBV5-1 to TRBJ2-6; TRBD1 matches at 7 bases. With 6 bases clipped from V and 0 bases from J, the junction kept 9 bases outside the gene matches. This CDR3 spans 17 amino acids. Germline values: CDR1 SGHRS, CDR2 YFSETQ. The chain's CDR3 is CASNPGGTSSGANVLTF. CDR3 sequence (DNA): TGCGCCAGCAACCCAGGGGGAACCAGCTCTGGGGCCAACGTCCTGACTTTC.

This clonotype was detected once. The chain couples TRBV5-1 to TRBJ2-3; maybe TRBD1 (6 bases). CDR3 length equals 14 residues. The V gene lost 7 bases and the J gene lost 0 bases, with 12 bases spanning the gap. The germline V gene has CDR1 SGHRS and CDR2 YFSETQ. The CDR3 DNA follows: TGCGCCAGCGAACAGGGTGGGAGCACAGATACGCAGTATTTT. The encoded protein is CASEQGGSTDTQYF.

CDR3 in amino acids: CASAGTGNNQPQHF. The CDR3 nucleotides are TGTGCCAGTGCCGGGACAGGGAACAATCAGCCCCAGCATTTT. The rearrangement joins TRBV19 to TRBJ1-5; 9 bases align to TRBD1. V shed 8 bases and J 3 bases; nucleotides not matched to a gene: 5. The CDR3 is 14 residues long. Germline assignment: CDR1 LNHDA and CDR2 SQIVND (reference sequence).

The genes are TRBV6-1 and TRBJ2-4; tentatively, D is TRBD2 (6 bases). Trimming shortened V by 1 base and J by 13 bases, and 17 bases separated the two germline ends. Germline V lookup: CDR1 MNHNS, CDR2 SASEGT. The CDR3 contains 14 residues. The CDR3 loop reads CASSEGGTGEGQYF. The DNA for the CDR3 is TGTGCCAGCAGTGAAGGGGGGACGGGAGAAGGGCAGTACTTC.

This clonotype appeared a few times. This sequence joins TRBV5-1 and TRBJ2-1, with TRBD2 matching 9 bases. The CDR3 covers 14 residues. J lost 10 bases, V lost 0 bases, and 5 bases had no gene match. Germline V gene data show CDR1 as SGHRS and CDR2 as YFSETQ. CDR3 DNA sequence: TGCGCCAGCAGCTTGGCGACTAGCGGAGGAGAGCAGTTCTTC. It codes for CASSLATSGGEQFF.

For the CDR3, the DNA is TGTGCCAGCAGGCCCGGACAGGGAAGGTCCTATAATTCACCCCTCCACTTT. Encoded protein: CASRPGQGRSYNSPLHF. V usage is TRBV27 and J usage is TRBJ1-6; 8 bases match TRBD1. Looked up from germline, CDR1 is MNHEY and CDR2 is SMNVEV (reference sequence). The V and J ends lost 6 bases and 1 base, in that order; junction bases with no gene match: 8. The CDR3 covers 17 residues.

V gene TRBV12-3 or TRBV12-4 combines with J gene TRBJ2-3, with a tentative D call TRBD1 (5 bases). V was shortened by 5 bases and J by 4 bases, with 10 bases between the two germline ends. There are 13 residues in the CDR3. The CDR3 reads CASSVQGPDTQYF. CDR3 sequence (DNA): TGTGCCAGCAGTGTGCAGGGCCCAGATACGCAGTATTTT.

The J gene is TRBJ2-6, the V gene TRBV28; D is uncertain. Germline V gene sequence: CDR1 MDHEN, CDR2 SYDVKM. V was pared by 5 bases and J by 0 bases, with 8 bases between. The CDR3 totals 15 residues. CDR3 residues: CASSGSSSGANVLTF. The CDR3 bases are TGTGCCAGCAGTGGCAGTTCCTCTGGGGCCAACGTCCTGACTTTC.

The rearrangement joins TRBV19 to TRBJ1-2; TRBD1 agrees at 9 bases. The CDR3 runs to 15 residues. After removal of 7 bases from V and 3 bases from J, the junction contained 9 bases not matched to a gene. Germline V gene lookup returns CDR1 LNHDA and CDR2 SQIVND (reference sequence). This CDR3 reads CASTELTGGDYGYTF. In DNA, the CDR3 is TGTGCCAGTACGGAGTTGACAGGGGGGGACTATGGCTACACCTTC. Full variable domain (rest looked up from reference TRBV19 and TRBJ1-2): DGGITQSPKYLFRKEGQNVTLSCEQNLNHDAMYWYRQDPGQGLRLIYYSQIVNDFQKGDIAEGYSVSREKKESFPLTVTSAQKNPTAFYLCASTELTGGDYGYTFGSGTRLTVV.

The sample holds a few counts of this clonotype. The chain combines TRBV12-3 or TRBV12-4 with TRBJ2-1, with D perhaps matching TRBD2 (5 bases). Trimming stripped 7 bases from V and 6 bases from J, with 13 bases between. The CDR3 length is 13 residues. CDR3 sequence: CASITGLGNEQFF. As DNA, the CDR3 is TGTGCCAGCATAACGGGGTTAGGCAATGAGCAGTTCTTC.

The CDR3 region has the DNA TGCGCCAGCAGCCCCTCTAGGGCGGCCAGGGGTGAAGGCTACACCTTC. Residues: CASSPSRAARGEGYTF. The rearrangement joins TRBV5-1 to TRBJ1-2, with TRBD1 as a possible D gene (6 bases). This CDR3 is built from 16 residues. The V gene lost 4 bases and the J gene lost 8 bases, with 24 bases spanning the gap. Germline V lookup: CDR1 SGHRS, CDR2 YFSETQ.

This clonotype has only one observation. The gene calls are TRBV4-2 and TRBJ2-1, with 7 bases fitting TRBD2. The length of the CDR3 is 16 residues. V dropped 1 base and J dropped 2; count of bases not matched to a gene: 5. The germline V gene has CDR1 LGHNA and CDR2 YNFKEQ. The CDR3 DNA is TGTGCCAGCAGCCAAGGGGTGGGGGGGGCCTACAATGAGCAGTTCTTC. It encodes CASSQGVGGAYNEQFF.

This clonotype was seen just once. The chain combines TRBV5-1 with TRBJ2-5, with no clear D. The V end lost 0 bases, the J end lost 4 bases, and 10 bases lay between the germline ends. Germline CDR1 and CDR2: SGHRS and YFSETQ. This CDR3 has 14 amino acids. CDR3 DNA: TGCGCCAGCAGCTTGGTTATGGATGGAGAGACCCAGTACTTC. It yields the protein CASSLVMDGETQYF.

V gene TRBV3-1 combines with J gene TRBJ2-7, with 12 bases that match TRBD2. The closer fit of TRBJ2-5 to the DNA end suggests the J call may be wrong. Germline assignment: CDR1 LGHDT and CDR2 YNNKEL (reference sequence). CDR3 length: 15 residues. CDR3 DNA sequence: TGTGCCAGCAGCTTTGGACTAGCGGGGATAGAGACCCAGTACTTC. This codes for CASSFGLAGIETQYF.

A note on this clonotype: Compared with germline, one end of the junction differs, possibly owing to a read error. This sequence joins TRBV10-3 and TRBJ2-4; D might be TRBD1 (6 bases). CDR3 length: 15 amino acids. Germline loops: CDR1 ENHRY, CDR2 SYGVKD. For the CDR3, the DNA is TGTGCCACCTTGGACAGAGATCTAGCCAAAAACATTCGGTACTTC. Translation gives CATLDRDLAKNIRYF.